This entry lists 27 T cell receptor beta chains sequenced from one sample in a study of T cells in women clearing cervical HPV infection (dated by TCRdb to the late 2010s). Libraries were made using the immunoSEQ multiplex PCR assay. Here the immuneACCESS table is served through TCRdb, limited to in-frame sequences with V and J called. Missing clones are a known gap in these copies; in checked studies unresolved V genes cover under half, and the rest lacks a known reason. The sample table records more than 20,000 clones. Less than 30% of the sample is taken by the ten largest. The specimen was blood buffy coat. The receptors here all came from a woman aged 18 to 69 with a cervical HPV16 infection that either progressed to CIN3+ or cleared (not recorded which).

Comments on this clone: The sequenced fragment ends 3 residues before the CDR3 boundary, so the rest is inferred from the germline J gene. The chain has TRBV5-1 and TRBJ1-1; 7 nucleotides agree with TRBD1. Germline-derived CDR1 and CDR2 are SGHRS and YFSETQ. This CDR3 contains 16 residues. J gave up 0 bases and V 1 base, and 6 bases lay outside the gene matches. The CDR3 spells CASSLNPTGMNTEAFF. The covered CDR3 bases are TGCGCCAGCAGCTTGAACCCGACAGGGATGAACACTGAA.

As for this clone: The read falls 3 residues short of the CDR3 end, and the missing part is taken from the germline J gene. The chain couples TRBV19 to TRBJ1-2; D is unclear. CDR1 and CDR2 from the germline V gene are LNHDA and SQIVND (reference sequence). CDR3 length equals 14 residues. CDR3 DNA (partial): TGTGCCAGTAGTATCAGGTCTGTGACGGAAGGC. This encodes CASSIRSVTEG. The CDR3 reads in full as CASSIRSVTEGYTF.

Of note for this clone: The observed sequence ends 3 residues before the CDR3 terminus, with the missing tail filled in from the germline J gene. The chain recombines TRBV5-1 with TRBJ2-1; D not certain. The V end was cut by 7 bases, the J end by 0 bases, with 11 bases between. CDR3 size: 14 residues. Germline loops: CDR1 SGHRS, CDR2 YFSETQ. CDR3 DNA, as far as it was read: TGCGCCAGCGCCATGCAGAGCTCCTACAATGAG. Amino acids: CASAMQSSYNE. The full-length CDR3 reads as CASAMQSSYNEQFF.

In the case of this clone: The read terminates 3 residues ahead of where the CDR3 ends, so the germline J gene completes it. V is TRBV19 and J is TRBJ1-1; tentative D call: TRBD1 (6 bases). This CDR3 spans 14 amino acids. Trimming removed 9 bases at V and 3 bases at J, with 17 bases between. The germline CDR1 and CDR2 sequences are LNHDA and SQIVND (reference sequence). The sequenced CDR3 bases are TGTGCCAGCACCCCTTGGCACAGGGACACTGAA. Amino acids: CASTPWHRDTE. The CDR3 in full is CASTPWHRDTEAFF.

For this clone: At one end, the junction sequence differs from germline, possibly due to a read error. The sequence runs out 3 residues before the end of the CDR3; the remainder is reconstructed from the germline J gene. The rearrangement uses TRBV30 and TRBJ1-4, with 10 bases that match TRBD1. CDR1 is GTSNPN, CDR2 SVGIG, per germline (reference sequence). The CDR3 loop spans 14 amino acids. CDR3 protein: CVWSSGTGEEKLFF. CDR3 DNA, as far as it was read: TGTGTCTGGAGCTCCGGGACAGGGGAGGAAAAA.

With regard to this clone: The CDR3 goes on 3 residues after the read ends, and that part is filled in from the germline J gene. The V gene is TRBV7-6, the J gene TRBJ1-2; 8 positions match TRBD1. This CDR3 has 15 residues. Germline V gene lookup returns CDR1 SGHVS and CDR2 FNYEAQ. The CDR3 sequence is CASSLGQGASYDYTF. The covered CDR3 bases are TGTGCCAGCAGCTTAGGGCAGGGGGCCTCCTACGAC. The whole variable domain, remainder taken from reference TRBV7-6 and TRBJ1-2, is GAGVSQSPRYKVTKRGQDVALRCDPISGHVSLYWYRQALGQGPEFLTYFNYEAQQDKSGLPNDRFSAERPEGSISTLTIQRTEQRDSAMYRCASSLGQGASYDYTFGSGTRLTVV.

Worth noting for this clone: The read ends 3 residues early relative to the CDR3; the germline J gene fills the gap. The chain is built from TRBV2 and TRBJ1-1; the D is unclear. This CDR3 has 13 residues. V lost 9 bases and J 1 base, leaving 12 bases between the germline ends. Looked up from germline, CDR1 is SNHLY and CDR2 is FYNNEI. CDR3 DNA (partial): TGTGCCAGAGAATCACCCGGGAACACTGAA. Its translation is CARESPGNTE. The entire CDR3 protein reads CARESPGNTEAFF.

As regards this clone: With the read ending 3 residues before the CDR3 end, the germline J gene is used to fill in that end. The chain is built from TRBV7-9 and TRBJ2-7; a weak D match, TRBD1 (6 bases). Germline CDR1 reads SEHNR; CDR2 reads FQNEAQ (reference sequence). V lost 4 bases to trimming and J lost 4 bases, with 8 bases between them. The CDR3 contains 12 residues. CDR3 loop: CASSSQGYEQYF. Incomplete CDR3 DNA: TGTGCCAGCAGCTCACAGGGTTACGAG. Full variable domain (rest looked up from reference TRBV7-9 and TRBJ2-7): DTGVSQNPRHKITKRGQNVTFRCDPISEHNRLYWYRQTLGQGPEFLTYFQNEAQLEKSRLLSDRFSAERPKGSFSTLEIQRTEQGDSAMYLCASSSQGYEQYFGPGTRLTVT.

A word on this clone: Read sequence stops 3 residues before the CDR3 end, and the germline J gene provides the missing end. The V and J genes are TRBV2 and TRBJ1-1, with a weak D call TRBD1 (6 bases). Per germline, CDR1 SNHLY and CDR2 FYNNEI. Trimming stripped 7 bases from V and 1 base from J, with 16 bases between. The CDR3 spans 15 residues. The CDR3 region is CASTFGRDKNTEAFF. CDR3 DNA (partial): TGTGCCAGCACCTTCGGACGGGACAAGAACACTGAA.

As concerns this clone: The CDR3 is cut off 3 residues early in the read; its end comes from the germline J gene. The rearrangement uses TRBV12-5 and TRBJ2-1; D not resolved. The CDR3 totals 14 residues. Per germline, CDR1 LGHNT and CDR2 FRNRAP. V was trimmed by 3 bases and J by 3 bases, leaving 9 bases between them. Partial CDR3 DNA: TGTGCTAGTGGTTTAGGGTACCTCTACAATGAG. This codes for CASGLGYLYNE. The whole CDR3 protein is CASGLGYLYNEQFF.

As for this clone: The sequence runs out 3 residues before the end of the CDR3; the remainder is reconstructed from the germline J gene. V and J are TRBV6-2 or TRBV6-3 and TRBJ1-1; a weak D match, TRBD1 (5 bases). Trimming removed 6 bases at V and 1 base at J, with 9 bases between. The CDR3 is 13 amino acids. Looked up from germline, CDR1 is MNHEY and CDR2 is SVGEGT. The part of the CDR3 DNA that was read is TGTGCCAGCAGCCGACAGAAGAACACTGAA. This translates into CASSRQKNTE. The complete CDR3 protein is CASSRQKNTEAFF.

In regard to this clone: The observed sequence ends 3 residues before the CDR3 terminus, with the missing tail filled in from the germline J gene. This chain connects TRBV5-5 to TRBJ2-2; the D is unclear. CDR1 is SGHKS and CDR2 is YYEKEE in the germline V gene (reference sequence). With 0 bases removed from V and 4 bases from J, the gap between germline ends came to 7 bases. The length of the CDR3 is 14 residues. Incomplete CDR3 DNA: TGTGCCAGCAGCTTGGACAGCCCCACCGGGGAG. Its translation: CASSLDSPTGE. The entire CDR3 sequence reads CASSLDSPTGELFF.

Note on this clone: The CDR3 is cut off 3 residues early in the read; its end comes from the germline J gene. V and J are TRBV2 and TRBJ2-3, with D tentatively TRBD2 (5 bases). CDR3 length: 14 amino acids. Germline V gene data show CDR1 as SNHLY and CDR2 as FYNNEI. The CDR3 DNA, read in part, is TGTGCCAGCAGGCCGGGGTTAAGCAATCAGCCG. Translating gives CASRPGLSNQP. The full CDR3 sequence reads CASRPGLSNQPQYF.

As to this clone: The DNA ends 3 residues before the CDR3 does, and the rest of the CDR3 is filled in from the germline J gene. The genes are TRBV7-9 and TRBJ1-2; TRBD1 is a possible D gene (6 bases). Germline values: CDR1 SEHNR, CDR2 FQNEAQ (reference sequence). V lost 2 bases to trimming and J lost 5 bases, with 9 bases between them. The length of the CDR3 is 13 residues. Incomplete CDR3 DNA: TGTGCCAGCAGCTTACAGGGGTGGTATGGC. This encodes CASSLQGWYG. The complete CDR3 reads CASSLQGWYGYTF. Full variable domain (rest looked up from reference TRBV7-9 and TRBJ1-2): DTGVSQNPRHKITKRGQNVTFRCDPISEHNRLYWYRQTLGQGPEFLTYFQNEAQLEKSRLLSDRFSAERPKGSFSTLEIQRTEQGDSAMYLCASSLQGWYGYTFGSGTRLTVV.

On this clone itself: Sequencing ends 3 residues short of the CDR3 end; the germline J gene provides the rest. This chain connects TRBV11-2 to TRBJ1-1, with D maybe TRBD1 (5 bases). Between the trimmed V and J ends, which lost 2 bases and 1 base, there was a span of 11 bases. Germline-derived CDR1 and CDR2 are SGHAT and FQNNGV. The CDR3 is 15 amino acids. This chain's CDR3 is CASSLLTGTNTEAFF. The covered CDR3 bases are TGTGCCAGCAGCTTACTCACAGGAACGAACACTGAA.

Here the CDR3 reads CASSRSGSGSYEQYF. The sequenced CDR3 bases are TGTGCCAGCAGCCGAAGCGGGAGTGGCTCCTACGAG. The chain combines TRBV5-4 with TRBJ2-7, with 8 bases identical to TRBD2. The read terminates 3 residues ahead of where the CDR3 ends, so the germline J gene completes it. Germline assignment: CDR1 SGHNT and CDR2 YYREEE (reference sequence). This CDR3 has 15 residues. V shed 4 bases and J 0 bases; nucleotides not matched to a gene: 6.

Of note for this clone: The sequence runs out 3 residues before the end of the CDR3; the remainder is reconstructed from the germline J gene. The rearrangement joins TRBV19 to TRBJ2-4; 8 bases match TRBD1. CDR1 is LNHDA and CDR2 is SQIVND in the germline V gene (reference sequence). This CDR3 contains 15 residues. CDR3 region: CASSIGTGREDGQYF. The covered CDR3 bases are TGTGCCAGTAGTATTGGGACAGGCCGAGAGGATGGT.

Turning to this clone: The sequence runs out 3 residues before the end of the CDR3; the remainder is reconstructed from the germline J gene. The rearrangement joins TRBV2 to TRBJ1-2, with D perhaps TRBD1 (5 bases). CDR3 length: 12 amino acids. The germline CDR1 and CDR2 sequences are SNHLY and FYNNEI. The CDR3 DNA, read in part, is TGTGCCAGCAGTCGGGGGGTAAACGGC. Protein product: CASSRGVNG. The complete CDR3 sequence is CASSRGVNGYTF.

The covered CDR3 bases are TGTGCCAGCAGCCCCCCGGGACTAGCGGGGATCAATGAG. This codes for CASSPPGLAGINE. The CDR3 reads in full as CASSPPGLAGINEQFF. The chain links TRBV14 to TRBJ2-1, with 13 bases matching TRBD2. The read terminates 3 residues ahead of where the CDR3 ends, so the germline J gene completes it. Germline loops: CDR1 SGHDN, CDR2 FVKESK. V dropped 4 bases and J dropped 6; count of bases not matched to a gene: 6. This CDR3 comprises 16 residues.

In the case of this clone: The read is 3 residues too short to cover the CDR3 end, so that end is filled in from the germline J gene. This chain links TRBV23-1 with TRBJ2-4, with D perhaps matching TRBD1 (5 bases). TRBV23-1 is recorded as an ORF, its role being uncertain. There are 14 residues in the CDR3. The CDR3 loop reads CASRGRQKNYGQYF. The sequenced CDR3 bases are TGCGCCAGCAGGGGTAGACAGAAAAACTATGGT.

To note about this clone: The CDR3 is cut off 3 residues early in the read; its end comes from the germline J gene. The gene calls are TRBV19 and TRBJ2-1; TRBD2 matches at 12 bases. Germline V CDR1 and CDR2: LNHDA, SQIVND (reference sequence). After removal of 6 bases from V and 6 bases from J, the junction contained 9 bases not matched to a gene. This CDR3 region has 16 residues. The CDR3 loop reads CASRPGVLAGGNEQFF. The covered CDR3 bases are TGTGCCAGTAGGCCCGGAGTACTAGCGGGAGGCAATGAG.

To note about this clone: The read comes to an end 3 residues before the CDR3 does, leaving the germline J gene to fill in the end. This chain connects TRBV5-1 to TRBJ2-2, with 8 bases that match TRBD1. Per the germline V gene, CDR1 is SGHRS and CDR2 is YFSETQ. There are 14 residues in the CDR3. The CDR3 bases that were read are TGCGCCAGCAGCCCTGGACAGGGTACTGAAAAG. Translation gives CASSPGQGTEK. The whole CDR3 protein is CASSPGQGTEKLFF.

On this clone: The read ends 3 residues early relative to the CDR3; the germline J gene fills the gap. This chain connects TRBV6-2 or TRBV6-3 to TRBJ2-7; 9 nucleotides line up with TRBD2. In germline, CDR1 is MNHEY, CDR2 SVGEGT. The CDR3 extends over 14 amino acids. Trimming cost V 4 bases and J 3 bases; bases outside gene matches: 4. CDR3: CASSSTSGDYEQYF. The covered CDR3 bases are TGTGCCAGCAGTTCGACTAGCGGAGACTACGAG.

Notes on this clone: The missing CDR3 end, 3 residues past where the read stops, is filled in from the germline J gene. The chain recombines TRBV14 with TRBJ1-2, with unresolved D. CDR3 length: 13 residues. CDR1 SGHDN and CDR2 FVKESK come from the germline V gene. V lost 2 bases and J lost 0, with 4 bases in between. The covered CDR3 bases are TGTGCCAGCAGCCAATCTTCTAACTATGGC. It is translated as CASSQSSNYG. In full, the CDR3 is CASSQSSNYGYTF.

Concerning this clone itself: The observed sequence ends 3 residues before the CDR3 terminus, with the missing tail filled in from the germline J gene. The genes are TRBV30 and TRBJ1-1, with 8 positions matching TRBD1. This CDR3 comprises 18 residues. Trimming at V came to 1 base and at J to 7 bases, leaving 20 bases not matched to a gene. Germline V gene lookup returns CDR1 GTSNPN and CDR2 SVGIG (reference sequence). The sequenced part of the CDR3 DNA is TGTGCCTGGAGTGAGGACAGGGTACTTGGTAGAGCACCTTTTGAA. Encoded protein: CAWSEDRVLGRAPFE. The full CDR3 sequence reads CAWSEDRVLGRAPFEAFF. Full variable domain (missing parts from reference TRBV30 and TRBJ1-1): SQTIHQWPATLVQPVGSPLSLECTVEGTSNPNLYWYRQAAGRGLQLLFYSVGIGQISSEVPQNLSASRPQDRQFILSSKKLLLSDSGFYLCAWSEDRVLGRAPFEAFFGQGTRLTVV.

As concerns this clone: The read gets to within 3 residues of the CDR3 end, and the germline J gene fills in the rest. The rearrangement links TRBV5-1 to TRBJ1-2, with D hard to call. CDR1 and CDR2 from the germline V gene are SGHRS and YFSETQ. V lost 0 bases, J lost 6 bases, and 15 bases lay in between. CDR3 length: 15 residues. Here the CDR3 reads CASSLEHPERDGYTF. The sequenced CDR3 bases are TGCGCCAGCAGCTTGGAACACCCTGAGAGGGATGGC.

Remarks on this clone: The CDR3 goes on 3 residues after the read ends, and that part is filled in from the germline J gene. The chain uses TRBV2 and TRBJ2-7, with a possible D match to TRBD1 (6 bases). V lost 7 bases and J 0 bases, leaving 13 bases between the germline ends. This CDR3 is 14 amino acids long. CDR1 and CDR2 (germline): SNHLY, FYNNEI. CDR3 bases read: TGTGCCAGCAATCAGGACAGAAGCTCCTACGAG. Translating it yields CASNQDRSSYE. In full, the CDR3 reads CASNQDRSSYEQYF.